This T cell receptor beta chain was found in a study of T cells in Graves' hyperthyroidism and ophthalmopathy. This clonotype was picked up a small number of times. Researchers took RNA transcripts and amplified the TCR beta CDR3 regions from them. HTBI primers were the set used in a first-round RT-PCR of the TCR CDR3. TCRdb re-derived calls from the multiplex PCR reads in MiXCR, one entry per CDR3 protein. This table has fewer than 650,000 distinct CDR3 sequences, 13% to 15% appearing once. V was shortened by 0 bases and J by 0 bases, with 9 bases between the two germline ends. The CDR3 is made up of 16 amino acids. Germline V gene data show CDR1 as SQVTM and CDR2 as ANQGSEA.

Specimen: blood. The sequence derives from a woman between 18 and 29 years old with Graves' ophthalmopathy. V gene TRBV29-1 combines with J gene TRBJ2-6, with unresolved D. In DNA, the CDR3 is TGCAGCGTTGAAGATGGCAGCCTCTCTGGGGCCAACGTCCTGACTTTC. It codes for CSVEDGSLSGANVLTF.